This TCR beta chain was captured in a study of T cell responses to AZD1222 COVID-19 vaccine. The CDR3 contains 12 residues. Germline V gene lookup returns CDR1 MNHEY and CDR2 SVGAGI. V was pared by 9 bases and J by 9 bases, with 12 bases between. Sequenced by immunoSEQ multiplex PCR; TCRdb stores in-frame clones only, minus some. Of approximately 97,000 clones listed, approximately 86% are singletons. The sequence came from an adult in good health. Material: peripheral blood, obtained on day 0 of AZD1222 vaccination. The J gene is TRBJ1-6, the V gene TRBV6-5; D unresolved. The CDR3 DNA sequence: TGTGCCAGGCCTCATGAGTTTTCACCCCTCCACTTT. Translated: CARPHEFSPLHF.